A single sample gave rise to the 21 T cell receptor beta chains below, sequenced in a study of beta chain features in type 1 diabetes. Study-wide points: Shorter TCRB CDR3s, moderately but significantly so, were found in Type 1 diabetes patients in all four CD4+ subsets.

These receptors' antigens are unknown. Every bit of the isolated RNA underwent reverse transcription, so sequencing read expressed TCRB transcripts. Assay: immunoSEQ multiplex PCR; the TCRdb copy retains only in-frame clones and omits some. Of fewer than 350,000 clones listed, over 12% are singletons. Source material: naive CD4+ T cells from blood. Receptors were obtained from a young man with type 1 diabetes.

This clone was counted a single time. V gene TRBV10-3 combines with J gene TRBJ1-5; no reliable D call. The V gene lost 3 bases and the J gene lost 5 bases, with 5 bases spanning the gap. This CDR3 is built from 12 residues. CDR1 is ENHRY, CDR2 SYGVKD, per germline. The CDR3 bases are TGTGCCATCAGTGATAGAGATCAGCCCCAGCATTTT. It yields the protein CAISDRDQPQHF.

This clone was seen a handful of times. The chain employs TRBV7-2 and TRBJ1-4; perhaps TRBD1 as D (5 bases). V was pared by 3 bases and J by 7 bases, with 12 bases between. The CDR3 length is 14 residues. Per the germline V gene, CDR1 is SGHTA and CDR2 is FQGNSA. The CDR3 here is CASSFRTGGEKLFF. The CDR3 DNA reads as TGTGCCAGCAGCTTCCGAACAGGCGGTGAAAAACTGTTTTTT.

This clone was recorded a few times. The chain uses TRBV5-4 and TRBJ2-5; D is undetermined. The V and J ends lost 5 bases and 5 bases respectively, with 16 bases between them. The CDR3 runs to 14 residues. The germline V gene encodes CDR1 SGHNT and CDR2 YYREEE (reference sequence). CDR3 region: CASSSTQAWETQYF. Here the CDR3 DNA reads TGTGCCAGCAGTTCTACCCAAGCGTGGGAGACCCAGTACTTC. The whole variable domain, filled in from reference TRBV5-4 and TRBJ2-5, reads ETGVTQSPTHLIKTRGQQVTLRCSSQSGHNTVSWYQQALGQGPQFIFQYYREEENGRGNFPPRFSGLQFPNYSSELNVNALELDDSALYLCASSSTQAWETQYFGPGTRLLVL.

The chain recombines TRBV19 with TRBJ2-5; D possibly corresponds to TRBD2 (5 bases). There are 12 residues in the CDR3. The germline V and J ends were trimmed by 6 bases and 5 bases, with 10 bases remaining between them. The germline CDR1 and CDR2 sequences are LNHDA and SQIVND (reference sequence). The CDR3 DNA sequence: TGTGCCAGTAGCGGGTCGGGGGAGACCCAGTACTTC. Translation gives CASSGSGETQYF.

This clone was detected only a few times. The chain couples TRBV12-5 to TRBJ2-1; TRBD2 is a possible D gene (5 bases). Germline values: CDR1 LGHNT, CDR2 FRNRAP. The CDR3 spans 11 residues. Trimming removed 2 bases at V and 10 bases at J, with 6 bases between. This chain's CDR3 is CASGLRGEQFF. CDR3 bases: TGTGCTAGTGGTTTGCGCGGGGAGCAGTTCTTC.

In this sample, this clone turned up once. V is TRBV27 and J is TRBJ2-1, with D unclear. Trimming took off 0 bases at V and 9 bases at J, with 18 bases between the two ends. The germline gives CDR1 MNHEY, CDR2 SMNVEV (reference sequence). The CDR3 spans 16 residues. This CDR3 reads CASSLSNGLILGEQFF. DNA of the CDR3: TGTGCCAGCAGTTTATCAAACGGTCTCATACTTGGTGAGCAGTTCTTC.

This clone was observed a handful of times. The rearrangement links TRBV14 to TRBJ2-7, with 8 bases matching TRBD1. The CDR3 spans 14 residues. Germline loops: CDR1 SGHDN, CDR2 FVKESK. Trimming took 6 bases from V and 2 from J; bases not matched to a gene: 6. This chain's CDR3 is CASSFDRGAYEQYF. As DNA, the CDR3 is TGTGCCAGCAGTTTCGACAGGGGCGCCTACGAGCAGTACTTC.

This clone was counted only a few times. The V call is TRBV6-5, the J call TRBJ2-1, with a weak D call TRBD2 (5 bases). The germline V and J ends were trimmed by 5 bases and 0 bases, with 11 bases remaining between them. Germline CDR1 MNHEY, CDR2 SVGAGI. This CDR3 is built from 15 residues. In DNA, the CDR3 is TGTGCCAGCAGTCTTAGCGTGAGCTCCTACAATGAGCAGTTCTTC. It yields the protein CASSLSVSSYNEQFF.

This clone was counted only a few times. Relative to the germline gene, one junction end is altered; a read error may explain this. This chain links TRBV11-2 with TRBJ2-7; weak D call: TRBD1 (5 bases). CDR1 SGHAT and CDR2 FQNNGV come from the germline V gene. The length of the CDR3 is 12 residues. The CDR3 DNA is TGTGCCAGCAGCTTAAGCGCAGGGAACTACGTCTTC. Its protein is CASSLSAGNYVF.

The V gene is TRBV11-2, the J gene TRBJ2-2; possible D gene TRBD1, 5 bases. Germline lookup yields CDR1 SGHAT and CDR2 FQNNGV. This CDR3 contains 16 residues. V lost 5 bases and J 0 bases, leaving 13 bases between the germline ends. CDR3 DNA sequence: TGTGCCAGCAGCCTTACACAGGTAGCGAACACCGGGGAGCTGTTTTTT. The encoded protein is CASSLTQVANTGELFF.

A few counts support this clone. V and J are TRBV7-9 and TRBJ2-3, with D perhaps TRBD2 (6 bases). Germline lookup yields CDR1 SEHNR and CDR2 FQNEAQ (reference sequence). CDR3 length: 14 amino acids. Trimming removed 5 bases at V and 5 bases at J, with 14 bases between. The CDR3 DNA sequence: TGTGCCAGCAGCGCCCCTCGACTAGTAGATACGCAGTATTTT. Its protein is CASSAPRLVDTQYF.

This clone came up once. The chain recombines TRBV29-1 with TRBJ2-3, with D hard to call. V dropped 5 bases and J dropped 4 bases, with 10 bases sitting between them. Germline V CDR1 and CDR2: SQVTM, ANQGSEA. The CDR3 is made up of 12 amino acids. The CDR3 sequence: CSVLFSADTQYF. CDR3 nucleotide sequence: TGCAGCGTTCTTTTTTCTGCAGATACGCAGTATTTT.

The chain employs TRBV30 and TRBJ2-1, with D uncertain. The CDR3 contains 13 residues. CDR1 and CDR2 (germline): GTSNPN, SVGIG (reference sequence). V lost 0 bases and J 6 bases, leaving 9 bases between the germline ends. The CDR3 reads CAWSVGDPNEQFF. The DNA for the CDR3 is TGTGCCTGGAGTGTTGGAGACCCCAATGAGCAGTTCTTC. The entire variable domain, with the rest obtained from reference TRBV30 and TRBJ2-1, is as follows: SQTIHQWPATLVQPVGSPLSLECTVEGTSNPNLYWYRQAAGRGLQLLFYSVGIGQISSEVPQNLSASRPQDRQFILSSKKLLLSDSGFYLCAWSVGDPNEQFFGPGTRLTVL.

CDR3 sequence: CASSGRQGRTDTQYF. CDR3 DNA sequence: TGTGCCAGCAGCGGTCGACAGGGGAGGACAGATACGCAGTATTTT. V and J are TRBV9 and TRBJ2-3; 8 bases are shared with TRBD1. Germline CDR1 reads SGDLS; CDR2 reads YYNGEE. The J segment lost 3 bases and the V segment lost 3 bases, leaving 6 bases of the junction unmatched. This CDR3 contains 15 residues.

This clone was found a few times. The chain employs TRBV5-1 and TRBJ1-1; D not certain. In germline, CDR1 is SGHRS, CDR2 YFSETQ. The CDR3 consists of 14 residues. V lost 6 bases and J lost 0, with 12 bases in between. The CDR3 reads CASIRDNLNTEAFF. In DNA, the CDR3 is TGCGCCAGCATTCGTGACAACCTGAACACTGAAGCTTTCTTT.

The genes are TRBV5-1 and TRBJ2-5; TRBD1 might be the D (6 bases). The V gene lost 4 bases and the J gene lost 2 bases, with 15 bases spanning the gap. CDR1 and CDR2 (germline): SGHRS, YFSETQ. This CDR3 spans 15 amino acids. The CDR3 bases are TGCGCCAGCAGCATTTTGGACAGCGGACAAGAGACCCAGTACTTC. It yields the protein CASSILDSGQETQYF.

The chain has TRBV28 and TRBJ2-2; tentatively, D is TRBD2 (6 bases). With 3 bases removed from V and 6 bases from J, the gap between germline ends came to 8 bases. The CDR3 is made up of 13 amino acids. Germline values: CDR1 MDHEN, CDR2 SYDVKM. The CDR3 DNA sequence: TGTGCCAGCAGTTTCGGGGGTTCCGGGGAGCTGTTTTTT. Translation: CASSFGGSGELFF.

This chain links TRBV20-1 with TRBJ1-5; 9 nucleotides line up with TRBD1. Trimming removed 5 bases from V and 16 bases from J; junction bases left unmatched: 9. Germline loops: CDR1 DFQATT, CDR2 SNEGSKA (reference sequence). The CDR3 is made up of 11 amino acids. This chain's CDR3 is CSAWGRQGVHF. CDR3 coding DNA: TGCAGTGCTTGGGGTCGACAGGGGGTACATTTT.

This clone was observed a handful of times. This chain uses TRBV7-2 with TRBJ2-5; D is unresolved. The CDR3 loop spans 14 amino acids. Looked up from germline, CDR1 is SGHTA and CDR2 is FQGNSA. With 1 base removed from V and 5 bases from J, the gap between germline ends came to 11 bases. CDR3 DNA sequence: TGTGCCAGCAGCTTAGGGCCTCGGCGGGAGACCCAGTACTTC. Amino acid sequence: CASSLGPRRETQYF.

The chain carries TRBV4-3 and TRBJ2-3, with 7 positions matching TRBD1. V shed 0 bases, J shed 0 bases, and the junction held 3 bases outside the gene matches. Per the germline V gene, CDR1 is LGHNA and CDR2 is YSLEER. The length of the CDR3 is 16 residues. The CDR3: CASSQDRGSSTDTQYF. CDR3 bases: TGCGCCAGCAGCCAAGACAGGGGGTCAAGCACAGATACGCAGTATTTT.

The chain is built from TRBV30 and TRBJ2-3; 8 bases are shared with TRBD2. V lost 3 bases and J lost 1; bases outside the gene matches: 3. The germline CDR1 and CDR2 sequences are GTSNPN and SVGIG (reference sequence). CDR3 length: 14 amino acids. CDR3 nucleotides: TGTGCCTGGAGGAAAGCGGGGGGCACAGATACGCAGTATTTT. Its protein is CAWRKAGGTDTQYF. Looking up the rest from reference TRBV30 and TRBJ2-3 gives the full variable domain: SQTIHQWPATLVQPVGSPLSLECTVEGTSNPNLYWYRQAAGRGLQLLFYSVGIGQISSEVPQNLSASRPQDRQFILSSKKLLLSDSGFYLCAWRKAGGTDTQYFGPGTRLTVL.